These 15 T cell receptor beta chains share one sample of origin, sequenced in a study of blood T cell repertoires in COVID-19. TCRdb's copy holds only in-frame clones and misses some; the assay was immunoSEQ multiplex PCR. In the table there are 55,000 or so clones, 90% of which are singletons. The sample taken for sequencing was peripheral blood. All receptors come from a man aged 35 to 55 with acute or convalescent COVID-19.

This chain links TRBV6-5 with TRBJ1-2, with unresolved D. CDR1 is MNHEY and CDR2 is SVGAGI in the germline V gene. V lost 3 bases, J lost 8 bases, and 13 bases lay in between. CDR3 length equals 13 residues. CDR3 in amino acids: CASSYLWGGGYTF. DNA of the CDR3: TGTGCCAGCAGTTATCTATGGGGAGGCGGCTACACCTTC.

This sequence joins TRBV18 and TRBJ1-5, with 8 bases identical to TRBD1. The CDR3 totals 15 residues. The trim removed 3 bases at V and 3 bases at J, leaving 4 bases unmatched. The germline gives CDR1 KGHSH, CDR2 LQKENI. This chain's CDR3 is CASSPGQGLNQPQHF. The CDR3 bases are TGTGCCAGCTCACCCGGACAGGGTCTCAATCAGCCCCAGCATTTT.

This chain joins TRBV5-4 and TRBJ1-2, with unresolved D. V shed 3 bases and J shed 8 bases, with 14 bases lying between them. The CDR3 runs 13 residues. CDR1 and CDR2 (germline): SGHNT, YYREEE (reference sequence). DNA of the CDR3: TGTGCCAGCAGCTCTTTGACATTACGGGGCTACACCTTC. Translated: CASSSLTLRGYTF.

The rearrangement uses TRBV19 and TRBJ1-1; 12 positions match TRBD1. Germline-derived CDR1 and CDR2 are LNHDA and SQIVND (reference sequence). The CDR3 has 21 residues. V was clipped by 2 bases and J by 5 bases; unmatched bases: 21. The CDR3 DNA is TGTGCCAGTAGTATAAGGGATTTCCGGGACAGGGGGCTAAGAGGACGGACTGAAGCTTTCTTT. Protein sequence: CASSIRDFRDRGLRGRTEAFF.

The rearrangement joins TRBV14 to TRBJ2-3; D possibly corresponds to TRBD2 (6 bases). The germline V gene encodes CDR1 SGHDN and CDR2 FVKESK. Between the trimmed V and J ends, which lost 3 bases and 3 bases, there was a span of 16 bases. The CDR3 loop spans 16 amino acids. The CDR3 protein is CASSHRTGVGTDTQYF. The CDR3 DNA is TGTGCCAGCAGCCATCGTACGGGAGTCGGTACAGATACGCAGTATTTT.

The rearrangement links TRBV6-5 to TRBJ2-1; the D gene is possibly TRBD2 (5 bases). The CDR3 is made up of 13 amino acids. The V gene lost 6 bases and the J gene lost 9 bases, with 15 bases spanning the gap. CDR1 and CDR2 (germline): MNHEY, SVGAGI. The CDR3 DNA reads as TGTGCCAGCAGCCGCGCGGGCGGTAGTGAGCAGTTCTTC. It codes for CASSRAGGSEQFF.

The gene calls are TRBV6-5 and TRBJ1-1, with D perhaps TRBD1 (5 bases). Deletions cut 6 bases from V and 0 bases from J, with 11 bases between. Germline values: CDR1 MNHEY, CDR2 SVGAGI. The length of the CDR3 is 14 residues. The CDR3 protein is CASRIDSLNTEAFF. DNA of the CDR3: TGTGCCAGCAGGATTGACAGCCTGAACACTGAAGCTTTCTTT.

This chain links TRBV28 with TRBJ2-2, with D unclear. The V gene's germline CDR1 is MDHEN and CDR2 SYDVKM. This CDR3 spans 15 amino acids. V was pared by 2 bases and J by 6 bases, with 13 bases between. DNA of the CDR3: TGTGCCAGCAGTTTAGTGAGGCTAGATCCCGGGGAGCTGTTTTTT. This gives the protein CASSLVRLDPGELFF. Supplemented by reference TRBV28 and TRBJ2-2, the full variable domain reads DVKVTQSSRYLVKRTGEKVFLECVQDMDHENMFWYRQDPGLGLRLIYFSYDVKMKEKGDIPEGYSVSREKKERFSLILESASTNQTSMYLCASSLVRLDPGELFFGEGSRLTVL.

This sequence joins TRBV28 and TRBJ2-1; tentatively, D is TRBD1 (5 bases). This CDR3 has 15 amino acids. The germline V gene has CDR1 MDHEN and CDR2 SYDVKM. V shed 6 bases and J shed 0 bases, with 12 bases lying between them. The CDR3 here is CASSLQESSYNEQFF. The CDR3 nucleotides are TGTGCCAGCAGCCTACAGGAGAGCTCCTACAATGAGCAGTTCTTC. The whole variable domain, filled in from reference TRBV28 and TRBJ2-1, reads DVKVTQSSRYLVKRTGEKVFLECVQDMDHENMFWYRQDPGLGLRLIYFSYDVKMKEKGDIPEGYSVSREKKERFSLILESASTNQTSMYLCASSLQESSYNEQFFGPGTRLTVL.

This chain joins TRBV5-6 and TRBJ1-4; possibly TRBD1 for D (6 bases). V was clipped by 4 bases and J by 5 bases, with 15 bases between them. Germline V lookup: CDR1 SGHDT, CDR2 YYEEEE. The length of the CDR3 is 15 residues. CDR3 bases: TGTGCCAGCAGCCGTCTGGACAGTGACAATGAAAAACTGTTTTTT. Translated: CASSRLDSDNEKLFF.

The rearrangement uses TRBV27 and TRBJ2-3; a weak D match, TRBD2 (5 bases). CDR1 MNHEY and CDR2 SMNVEV come from the germline V gene (reference sequence). The CDR3 length is 14 residues. V lost 4 bases, J lost 2 bases, and 10 bases lay in between. This CDR3 reads CASSSRDYTDTQYF. As DNA, the CDR3 is TGTGCCAGCAGTTCCCGGGATTACACAGATACGCAGTATTTT.

The chain is built from TRBV4-1 and TRBJ2-3; TRBD2 might be the D (5 bases). CDR3 size: 15 residues. The ends were cut back, 1 base at V and 0 bases at J, with 8 bases in the middle. Per germline, CDR1 MGHRA and CDR2 YSYEKL. CDR3 loop: CASSQVQRSTDTQYF. CDR3 bases: TGCGCCAGCAGCCAAGTCCAGCGGAGCACAGATACGCAGTATTTT.

The chain joins TRBV30 to TRBJ1-4, with 8 bases identical to TRBD1. Looked up from germline, CDR1 is GTSNPN and CDR2 is SVGIG (reference sequence). The junction had 10 bases not matched to a gene; V was cut back by 1 base and J by 9 bases. This CDR3 has 15 residues. This CDR3 is CAWSDRTGSVKKLFF. In DNA, the CDR3 is TGTGCCTGGAGTGACCGGACAGGGAGTGTGAAAAAACTGTTTTTT.

The J gene is TRBJ2-1, the V gene TRBV9, with 10 nucleotides matching TRBD2. The length of the CDR3 is 18 residues. V was clipped by 3 bases and J by 0 bases; unmatched bases: 9. The germline gives CDR1 SGDLS, CDR2 YYNGEE. The CDR3 bases are TGTGCCAGCAGCGGGGGTAGCGGGAGGTCCAGCTCCTACAATGAGCAGTTCTTC. It codes for CASSGGSGRSSSYNEQFF.

This chain connects TRBV5-4 to TRBJ1-5; possible D gene TRBD1, 5 bases. Germline V lookup: CDR1 SGHNT, CDR2 YYREEE (reference sequence). The V end lost 4 bases, the J end lost 1 base, and 12 bases lay between the germline ends. The CDR3 consists of 15 residues. The CDR3 reads CASSVDTQSNQPQHF. DNA of the CDR3: TGTGCCAGCAGCGTGGACACCCAAAGCAATCAGCCCCAGCATTTT.